Presented here are 23 T cell receptor beta chains from one specimen sequenced in a study of CD8+CD57+ T cells in acquired aplastic anemia. Sequencing was done on patients that had shown CD8+CD57+ cell expansion by flow cytometry. Using genomic DNA as the template, TCR beta VDJ and CDR3 profiling was carried out. TCRdb re-called the reads with MiXCR, one entry per CDR3 protein. The table has some 200,000 distinct CDR3 sequences, around half seen once. The specimen sequenced was sorted CD4+, CD8+, or CD8+CD57+ T cells (not recorded which) from PBMCs. All receptors come from a human donor with aplastic anemia.

This clonotype was seen only a few times. V is TRBV29-1 and J is TRBJ1-3; D is perhaps TRBD1 (6 bases). The CDR3 totals 15 residues. V was pared by 6 bases and J by 0 bases, with 15 bases between. CDR1 SQVTM and CDR2 ANQGSEA come from the germline V gene. The CDR3, as DNA: TGCAGCGTCGTAGGCGGGGGCGGCTCTGGAAACACCATATATTTT. Protein product: CSVVGGGGSGNTIYF.

This clonotype was seen only a few times. The gene calls are TRBV20-1 and TRBJ1-2; 12 nucleotides line up with TRBD1. The trim removed 5 bases at V and 6 bases at J, leaving 10 bases unmatched. The length of the CDR3 is 15 residues. Germline CDR1 and CDR2: DFQATT and SNEGSKA (reference sequence). The CDR3: CSAPSRDRGRNGYTF. CDR3 DNA sequence: TGCAGTGCTCCTTCGCGGGACAGGGGGCGTAATGGCTACACCTTC.

This clonotype was observed many times. The chain employs TRBV5-1 and TRBJ1-4, with D perhaps matching TRBD1 (6 bases). The CDR3 has 17 residues. Trimming removed 4 bases at V and 1 base at J, with 17 bases between. From germline, CDR1 is SGHRS and CDR2 YFSETQ. For the CDR3, the DNA is TGCGCCAGCAGCCTCAGGGGTATCGGTGGAACTAATGAAAAACTGTTTTTT. It codes for CASSLRGIGGTNEKLFF.

The chain has TRBV9 and TRBJ2-7; 12 bases agree with TRBD2. The V segment lost 3 bases and the J segment 5 bases; nucleotides outside the gene matches: 3. This CDR3 has 14 amino acids. Germline CDR1 is SGDLS and CDR2 is YYNGEE. CDR3 coding DNA: TGTGCCAGCAGCGCGCGACTAGCGGGGGACGAGCAGTACTTC. Translated, it gives CASSARLAGDEQYF.

This rearrangement joins TRBV7-8 to TRBJ2-7; no reliable D call. The CDR3 covers 11 residues. V lost 6 bases and J 5 bases, leaving 8 bases between the germline ends. Germline loops: CDR1 SGHVS, CDR2 FQNEAQ. The CDR3 bases are TGTGCCAGCAGTCCACTAAACGAGCAGTACTTC. Translating gives CASSPLNEQYF. The full variable domain, in which reference TRBV7-8 and TRBJ2-7 provide the parts outside the CDR3, is GAGVSQSPRYKVAKRGQDVALRCDPISGHVSLFWYQQALGQGPEFLTYFQNEAQLDKSGLPSDRFFAERPEGSVSTLKIQRTQQEDSAVYLCASSPLNEQYFGPGTRLTVT.

This clonotype came up a few times. The gene calls are TRBV4-1 and TRBJ2-1; D remains ambiguous. Trimming shortened V by 0 bases and J by 6 bases, and 21 bases separated the two germline ends. CDR1 is MGHRA, CDR2 YSYEKL, per germline. The CDR3 loop spans 18 amino acids. CDR3 region: CASSQDSIGLETPNEQFF. The CDR3 nucleotides read TGCGCCAGCAGCCAAGATTCGATAGGGCTAGAGACCCCCAATGAGCAGTTCTTC.

The table lists this clonotype with many counts. V and J are TRBV24-1 and TRBJ1-2; D is ambiguous. This CDR3 comprises 13 residues. The V end was cut by 3 bases, the J end by 5 bases, with 9 bases between. The germline gives CDR1 KGHDR, CDR2 SFDVKD. The CDR3 is CATSDQSGYGYTF. CDR3 DNA sequence: TGTGCCACCAGTGATCAGAGTGGTTATGGCTACACCTTC.

The V call is TRBV19, the J call TRBJ1-2; D remains ambiguous. Deletions cut 3 bases from V and 5 bases from J, with 16 bases between. The CDR3 extends over 15 amino acids. Looked up from germline, CDR1 is LNHDA and CDR2 is SQIVND (reference sequence). CDR3 protein: CASSIQMGDSYGYTF. The CDR3 DNA sequence: TGTGCCAGTAGTATTCAAATGGGAGACTCATATGGCTACACCTTC.

This clonotype was recorded at least ten times. The rearrangement uses TRBV20-1 and TRBJ1-1; D is undetermined. This CDR3 is 15 amino acids long. CDR1 and CDR2 (germline): DFQATT, SNEGSKA (reference sequence). V was clipped by 2 bases and J by 1 base, with 14 bases between them. CDR3 loop: CSARPPTASNTEAFF. CDR3 nucleotide sequence: TGCAGTGCTAGACCGCCGACGGCTTCGAACACTGAAGCTTTCTTT.

The gene calls are TRBV25-1 and TRBJ1-1; D is ambiguous. V lost 6 bases to trimming and J lost 7 bases, with 12 bases between them. This CDR3 has 12 amino acids. Germline CDR1 and CDR2: MGHDK and SYGVNS. CDR3: CASRLGVFEAFF. The CDR3 DNA reads TGTGCCAGCAGGCTTGGGGTGTTTGAAGCTTTCTTT.

This clonotype was seen ten or more times. The V gene is TRBV11-2, the J gene TRBJ2-7; 7 bases line up with TRBD1. V shed 5 bases and J 4 bases; nucleotides not matched to a gene: 11. Germline lookup yields CDR1 SGHAT and CDR2 FQNNGV. CDR3 size: 15 residues. DNA for the CDR3: TGTGCCAGCAGCCGGGGCCACAGGGGTTGGTACGAGCAGTACTTC. Translation: CASSRGHRGWYEQYF.

The rearrangement joins TRBV7-6 to TRBJ1-4; D is perhaps TRBD1 (5 bases). V was trimmed by 3 bases and J by 8 bases, leaving 7 bases between them. Germline lookup yields CDR1 SGHVS and CDR2 FNYEAQ. The CDR3 consists of 12 residues. The DNA of the CDR3 is TGTGCCAGCAGCTTTCCAGGGGAAAAACTGTTTTTT. Protein: CASSFPGEKLFF.

The chain carries TRBV7-9 and TRBJ2-7; either TRBD1 or TRBD2 may supply D (5 bases each). This CDR3 has 14 residues. Germline loops: CDR1 SEHNR, CDR2 FQNEAQ (reference sequence). V lost 5 bases and J lost 0, with 11 bases in between. CDR3 DNA: TGTGCCAGCAGCGTCCGGGACGGCTCCTACGAGCAGTACTTC. Its protein product is CASSVRDGSYEQYF.

The chain is built from TRBV20-1 and TRBJ2-7; 7 positions match TRBD1. The length of the CDR3 is 14 residues. Germline trimming cut 1 base from V and 0 bases from J; bases unmatched to any gene: 3. Per germline, CDR1 DFQATT and CDR2 SNEGSKA (reference sequence). DNA of the CDR3: TGCAGTGCTAGAGGAGGGACAGACTCCTACGAGCAGTACTTC. The encoded protein is CSARGGTDSYEQYF.

J is TRBJ2-3 and V is TRBV4-3, with 7 bases that match TRBD2. Germline V gene lookup returns CDR1 LGHNA and CDR2 YSLEER. The trim removed 4 bases at V and 3 bases at J, leaving 7 bases unmatched. CDR3 length: 15 amino acids. CDR3 nucleotides: TGCGCCAGCAGCCTAACTAGCGTCGGGACAGATACGCAGTATTTT. Protein: CASSLTSVGTDTQYF.

The rearrangement joins TRBV25-1 to TRBJ1-2, with D tentatively TRBD1 (6 bases). This CDR3 contains 15 residues. With 0 bases removed from V and 6 bases from J, the gap between germline ends came to 14 bases. Germline V gene lookup returns CDR1 MGHDK and CDR2 SYGVNS. CDR3 DNA sequence: TGTGCCAGCAGTGAATATGGTTTCCAGGGGAATGGCTACACCTTC. Translation gives CASSEYGFQGNGYTF.

This clonotype was detected ten times or more. The J gene is TRBJ1-5, the V gene TRBV2; 9 bases line up with TRBD1. The trim removed 7 bases at V and 4 bases at J, leaving 8 bases unmatched. The CDR3 length is 15 residues. CDR1 SNHLY and CDR2 FYNNEI come from the germline V gene. CDR3 amino acids: CASIGDRAPNQPQHF. CDR3 coding DNA: TGTGCCAGCATTGGGGACAGGGCCCCTAATCAGCCCCAGCATTTT. The full variable domain, with the rest looked up from reference TRBV2 and TRBJ1-5, is EPEVTQTPSHQVTQMGQEVILRCVPISNHLYFYWYRQILGQKVEFLVSFYNNEISEKSEIFDDQFSVERPDGSNFTLKIRSTKLEDSAMYFCASIGDRAPNQPQHFGDGTRLSIL.

A word on this clonotype: Compared with germline, one end of the junction differs, possibly owing to a read error. The CDR3 spells CATSDGGQPWITGALF. Here the CDR3 DNA reads TGTGCCACCAGTGATGGGGGACAGCCGTGGATCACTGGAGCTCTCTTT. This rearrangement joins TRBV24-1 to TRBJ1-1, with 7 nucleotides matching TRBD1. Looked up from germline, CDR1 is KGHDR and CDR2 is SFDVKD. The CDR3 loop spans 16 amino acids.

This clonotype was observed at least ten times. This chain links TRBV24-1 with TRBJ2-5; the D is unclear. This CDR3 is 17 amino acids long. Germline V CDR1 and CDR2: KGHDR, SFDVKD. The ends were cut back, 4 bases at V and 2 bases at J, with 19 bases in the middle. CDR3 bases: TGTGCCACCAGTGAGAAGGGAATCCCTCCGCGTCAAGAGACCCAGTACTTC. It encodes CATSEKGIPPRQETQYF.

This clonotype has just a few counts. The V call is TRBV3-1, the J call TRBJ2-3; a possible D gene is TRBD2 (5 bases). The CDR3 contains 16 residues. Per the germline V gene, CDR1 is LGHDT and CDR2 is YNNKEL (reference sequence). Deletions cut 0 bases from V and 1 base from J, with 11 bases between. The CDR3 region has the DNA TGTGCCAGCAGCCAAGAGGCAGCGGACCGCACAGATACGCAGTATTTT. It is translated as CASSQEAADRTDTQYF.

The J gene is TRBJ2-1, the V gene TRBV15, with 12 bases that match TRBD2. This CDR3 comprises 14 residues. Looked up from germline, CDR1 is LNHNV and CDR2 is YYDKDF (reference sequence). Trimming took 3 bases from V and 13 from J; bases not matched to a gene: 7. CDR3 DNA sequence: TGTGCCACCAGCAGTGAAAGGACTAGCGGGATACAGTTCTTC. Its protein product is CATSSERTSGIQFF. Full variable domain (outside the CDR3, taken from reference TRBV15 and TRBJ2-1): DAMVIQNPRYQVTQFGKPVTLSCSQTLNHNVMYWYQQKSSQAPKLLFHYYDKDFNNEADTPDNFQSRRPNTSFCFLDIRSPGLGDTAMYLCATSSERTSGIQFFGPGTRLTVL.

This chain joins TRBV7-9 and TRBJ2-1; the D is unclear. The CDR3 length is 12 residues. Trimming removed 7 bases from V and 5 bases from J, with 9 bases in between. CDR1 is SEHNR and CDR2 is FQNEAQ in the germline V gene (reference sequence). CDR3 sequence reads: CASTPSHNEQFF. DNA for the CDR3: TGTGCCAGCACACCCAGCCACAATGAGCAGTTCTTC.

This clonotype came up many times. The V and J genes are TRBV6-5 and TRBJ1-1; 7 positions match TRBD1. J was trimmed by 5 bases and V by 0 bases; bases with no gene match: 9. Looked up from germline, CDR1 is MNHEY and CDR2 is SVGAGI. This CDR3 is built from 16 residues. The CDR3 DNA follows: TGTGCCAGCAGTTACTCAAGCGTCCCAGGGGGGACTGAAGCTTTCTTT. Protein: CASSYSSVPGGTEAFF.